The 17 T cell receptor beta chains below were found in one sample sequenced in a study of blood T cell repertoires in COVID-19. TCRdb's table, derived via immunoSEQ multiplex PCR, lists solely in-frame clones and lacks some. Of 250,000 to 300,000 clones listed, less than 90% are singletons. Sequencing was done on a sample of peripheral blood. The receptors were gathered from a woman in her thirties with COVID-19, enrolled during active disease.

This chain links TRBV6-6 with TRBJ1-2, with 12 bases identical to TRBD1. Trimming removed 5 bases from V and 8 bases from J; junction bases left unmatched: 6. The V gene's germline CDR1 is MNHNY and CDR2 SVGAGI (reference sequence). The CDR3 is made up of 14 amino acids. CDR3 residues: CASSGTGGMEGYTF. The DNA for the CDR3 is TGTGCCAGCAGTGGGACAGGGGGCATGGAAGGCTACACCTTC.

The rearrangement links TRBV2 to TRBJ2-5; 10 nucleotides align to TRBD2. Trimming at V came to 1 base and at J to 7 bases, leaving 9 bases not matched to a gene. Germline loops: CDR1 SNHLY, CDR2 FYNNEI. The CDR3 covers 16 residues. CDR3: CASSEDRVAGGGTQYF. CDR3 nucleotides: TGTGCCAGCAGTGAAGATCGGGTAGCGGGGGGCGGGACCCAGTACTTC. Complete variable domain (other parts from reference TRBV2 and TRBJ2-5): EPEVTQTPSHQVTQMGQEVILRCVPISNHLYFYWYRQILGQKVEFLVSFYNNEISEKSEIFDDQFSVERPDGSNFTLKIRSTKLEDSAMYFCASSEDRVAGGGTQYFGPGTRLLVL.

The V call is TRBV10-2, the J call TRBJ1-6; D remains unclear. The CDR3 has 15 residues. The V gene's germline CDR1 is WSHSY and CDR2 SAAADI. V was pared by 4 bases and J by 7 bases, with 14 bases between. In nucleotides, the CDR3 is TGCGCCAGCAGTGGCTCTGGAATAGCGAATTCACCCCTCCACTTT. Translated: CASSGSGIANSPLHF.

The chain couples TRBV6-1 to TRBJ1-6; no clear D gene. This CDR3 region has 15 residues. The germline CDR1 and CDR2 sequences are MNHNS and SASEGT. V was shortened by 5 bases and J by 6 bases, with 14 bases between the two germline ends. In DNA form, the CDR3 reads TGTGCCAGCAGTCCTCTGCAGGCGGGTAATTCACCCCTCCACTTT. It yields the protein CASSPLQAGNSPLHF.

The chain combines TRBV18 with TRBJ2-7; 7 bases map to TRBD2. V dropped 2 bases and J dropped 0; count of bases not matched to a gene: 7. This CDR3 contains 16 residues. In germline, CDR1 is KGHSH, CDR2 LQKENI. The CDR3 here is CASSPGAGVSSYEQYF. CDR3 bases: TGTGCCAGCTCACCAGGGGCGGGGGTCAGCTCCTACGAGCAGTACTTC.

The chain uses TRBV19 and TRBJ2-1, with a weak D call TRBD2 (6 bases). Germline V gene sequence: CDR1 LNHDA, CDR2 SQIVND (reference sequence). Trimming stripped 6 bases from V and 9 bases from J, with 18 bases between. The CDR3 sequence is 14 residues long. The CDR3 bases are TGTGCCAGTAGACATGAAGGAGGGTCTGCTGAGCAGTTCTTC. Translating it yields CASRHEGGSAEQFF.

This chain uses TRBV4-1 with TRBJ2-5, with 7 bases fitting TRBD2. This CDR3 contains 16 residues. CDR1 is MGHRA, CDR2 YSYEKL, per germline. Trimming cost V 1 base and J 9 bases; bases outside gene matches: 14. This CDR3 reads CASSQVGAGSGMAQYF. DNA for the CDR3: TGCGCCAGCAGCCAAGTCGGGGCCGGCAGCGGGATGGCCCAGTACTTC.

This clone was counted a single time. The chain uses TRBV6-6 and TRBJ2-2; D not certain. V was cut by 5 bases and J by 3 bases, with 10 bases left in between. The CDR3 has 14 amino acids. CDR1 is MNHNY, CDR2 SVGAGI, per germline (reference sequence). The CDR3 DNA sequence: TGTGCCAGCAGTCACACCTCATACACCGGGGAGCTGTTTTTT. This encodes CASSHTSYTGELFF.

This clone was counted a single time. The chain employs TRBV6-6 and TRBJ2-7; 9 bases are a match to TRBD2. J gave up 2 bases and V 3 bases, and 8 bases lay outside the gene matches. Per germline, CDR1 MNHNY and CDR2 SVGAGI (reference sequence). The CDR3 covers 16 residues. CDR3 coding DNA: TGTGCCAGCAGTTATTTCCCGAGCGGGGGGACCTACGAGCAGTACTTC. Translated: CASSYFPSGGTYEQYF.

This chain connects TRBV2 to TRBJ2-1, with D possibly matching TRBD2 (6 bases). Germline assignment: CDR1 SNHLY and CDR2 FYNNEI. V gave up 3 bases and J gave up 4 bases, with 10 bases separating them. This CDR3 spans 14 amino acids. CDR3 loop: CASSERGPYNEQFF. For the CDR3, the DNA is TGTGCCAGCAGTGAGCGGGGCCCATACAATGAGCAGTTCTTC.

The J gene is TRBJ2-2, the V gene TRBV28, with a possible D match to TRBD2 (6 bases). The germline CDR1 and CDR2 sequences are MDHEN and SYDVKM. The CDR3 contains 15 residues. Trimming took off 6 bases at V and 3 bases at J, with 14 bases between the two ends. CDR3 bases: TGTGCCAGCAGCGACGGGAGTAGGGACACCGGGGAGCTGTTTTTT. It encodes CASSDGSRDTGELFF.

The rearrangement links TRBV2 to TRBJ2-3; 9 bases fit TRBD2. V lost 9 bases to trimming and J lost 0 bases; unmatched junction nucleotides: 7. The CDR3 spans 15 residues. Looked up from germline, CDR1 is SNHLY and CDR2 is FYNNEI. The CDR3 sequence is CASPSGAASTDTQYF. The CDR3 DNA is TGTGCCAGTCCTAGCGGGGCAGCTAGCACAGATACGCAGTATTTT.

Written as DNA, the CDR3 is TGTGCCAGCAGCTCCACGGGGTCGTTGGGCTATAATTCACCCCTCCACTTT. It is translated as CASSSTGSLGYNSPLHF. The chain employs TRBV7-6 and TRBJ1-6; D not certain. Trimming removed 4 bases from V and 3 bases from J, with 16 bases in between. In germline, CDR1 is SGHVS, CDR2 FNYEAQ. CDR3 length equals 17 residues.

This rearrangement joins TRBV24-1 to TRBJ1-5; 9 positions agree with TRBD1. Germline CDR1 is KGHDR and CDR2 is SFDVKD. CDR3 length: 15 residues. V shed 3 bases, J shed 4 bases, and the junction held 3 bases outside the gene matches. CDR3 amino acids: CATSDPGTGNQPQHF. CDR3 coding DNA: TGTGCCACCAGTGATCCGGGGACAGGGAATCAGCCCCAGCATTTT.

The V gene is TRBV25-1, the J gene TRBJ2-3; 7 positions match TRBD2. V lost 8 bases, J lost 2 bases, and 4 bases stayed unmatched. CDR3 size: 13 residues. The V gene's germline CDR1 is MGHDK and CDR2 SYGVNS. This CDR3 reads CASGDYYTDTQYF. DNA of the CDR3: TGTGCCAGCGGGGACTACTACACAGATACGCAGTATTTT. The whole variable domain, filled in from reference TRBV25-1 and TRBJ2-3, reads EADIYQTPRYLVIGTGKKITLECSQTMGHDKMYWYQQDPGMELHLIHYSYGVNSTEKGDLSSESTVSRIRTEHFPLTLESARPSHTSQYLCASGDYYTDTQYFGPGTRLTVL.

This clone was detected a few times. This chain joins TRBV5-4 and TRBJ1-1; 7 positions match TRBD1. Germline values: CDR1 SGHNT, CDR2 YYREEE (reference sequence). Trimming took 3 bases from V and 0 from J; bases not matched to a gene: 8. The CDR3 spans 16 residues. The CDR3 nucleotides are TGTGCCAGCAGCTCAAAAGGGGGCTTTATGAACACTGAAGCTTTCTTT. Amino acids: CASSSKGGFMNTEAFF. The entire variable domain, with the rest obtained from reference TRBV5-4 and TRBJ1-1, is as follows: ETGVTQSPTHLIKTRGQQVTLRCSSQSGHNTVSWYQQALGQGPQFIFQYYREEENGRGNFPPRFSGLQFPNYSSELNVNALELDDSALYLCASSSKGGFMNTEAFFGQGTRLTVV.

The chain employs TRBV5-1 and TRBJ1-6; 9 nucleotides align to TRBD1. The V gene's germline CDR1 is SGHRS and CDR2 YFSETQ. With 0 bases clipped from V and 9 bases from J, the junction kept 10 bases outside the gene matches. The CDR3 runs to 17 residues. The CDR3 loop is CASSLAGLGQGSSPLHF. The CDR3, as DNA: TGCGCCAGCAGCTTGGCCGGGTTGGGACAGGGAAGTTCACCCCTCCACTTT.